The next 29 T cell receptor beta chains were all read from a single sample in a study of blood T cell repertoires in COVID-19. Assay: immunoSEQ multiplex PCR; the TCRdb copy retains only in-frame clones and omits some. This table has hundreds of thousands of clones, approximately 87% appearing once. Sequencing was performed on PBMCs or T cells enriched from blood (not recorded which). These receptors all come from a man aged 35 to 55 in a cohort exposed to, infected with or recovered from COVID-19 (not recorded which).

The chain couples TRBV4-1 to TRBJ2-1; possible D gene TRBD1, 6 bases. Germline assignment: CDR1 MGHRA and CDR2 YSYEKL. Trimming removed 1 base at V and 4 bases at J, with 14 bases between. CDR3 length: 16 amino acids. Here the CDR3 reads CASSQVDRTNYNEQFF. In DNA, the CDR3 is TGCGCCAGCAGCCAAGTAGACAGGACAAATTACAATGAGCAGTTCTTC.

The genes are TRBV9 and TRBJ2-5; 10 bases match TRBD2. Germline V gene lookup returns CDR1 SGDLS and CDR2 YYNGEE. V trimming: 0 bases; J trimming: 4 bases; junction bases outside the gene matches: 6. The CDR3 sequence is 16 residues long. This CDR3 is CASSVATLAGRETQYF. CDR3 in DNA: TGTGCCAGCAGCGTAGCTACACTAGCGGGAAGAGAGACCCAGTACTTC. Together with reference TRBV9 and TRBJ2-5, the CDR3 gives the full variable domain: DSGVTQTPKHLITATGQRVTLRCSPRSGDLSVYWYQQSLDQGLQFLIQYYNGEERAKGNILERFSAQQFPDLHSELNLSSLELGDSALYFCASSVATLAGRETQYFGPGTRLLVL.

The chain has TRBV10-3 and TRBJ1-2; possibly TRBD1 for D (6 bases). CDR3 size: 14 residues. V lost 10 bases, J lost 4 bases, and 19 bases lay in between. From germline, CDR1 is ENHRY and CDR2 SYGVKD. The CDR3 loop reads CATRDTGFSYGYTF. The CDR3 DNA is TGTGCCACGAGGGATACAGGGTTCAGCTATGGCTACACCTTC.

This chain uses TRBV5-5 with TRBJ2-1; 7 bases agree with TRBD1. The ends lost 4 bases at V and 1 base at J; junction bases unmatched: 2. The CDR3 is made up of 14 amino acids. In germline, CDR1 is SGHKS, CDR2 YYEKEE (reference sequence). CDR3 protein: CASSQGQSYNEQFF. In nucleotides, the CDR3 is TGTGCCAGCAGCCAGGGACAGTCCTACAATGAGCAGTTCTTC. Together with reference TRBV5-5 and TRBJ2-1, the CDR3 gives the full variable domain: DAGVTQSPTHLIKTRGQQVTLRCSPISGHKSVSWYQQVLGQGPQFIFQYYEKEERGRGNFPDRFSARQFPNYSSELNVNALLLGDSALYLCASSQGQSYNEQFFGPGTRLTVL.

The chain links TRBV12-3 or TRBV12-4 to TRBJ1-6; D gene unclear. The CDR3 covers 13 residues. The V end was cut by 5 bases, the J end by 4 bases, with 6 bases between. This chain's CDR3 is CASSTDYNSPLHF. In nucleotides, the CDR3 is TGTGCCAGCAGTACAGATTATAATTCACCCCTCCACTTT.

CDR3 coding DNA: TGTGCCAGCAGCCAACGGGACAGCTCCTACGAGCAGTACTTC. Translated: CASSQRDSSYEQYF. The rearrangement joins TRBV7-9 to TRBJ2-7; 7 bases are a match to TRBD1. Germline V CDR1 and CDR2: SEHNR, FQNEAQ (reference sequence). The CDR3 consists of 14 residues. Unmatched junction bases numbered 4, after V lost 5 bases and J lost 0 bases.

This clone turned up a few times. The chain carries TRBV6-5 and TRBJ1-1; 7 bases are shared with TRBD1. Germline CDR1 and CDR2: MNHEY and SVGAGI. The V gene end was trimmed by 4 bases and the J gene end by 0 bases; junction bases not matched to a gene: 8. The CDR3 is 16 residues long. CDR3 DNA sequence: TGTGCCAGCAGTTCGCCGACAGGGAAAATGAACACTGAAGCTTTCTTT. Protein: CASSSPTGKMNTEAFF.

For this clone: Other DNA sequences in the same sample also yield this CDR3. The rearrangement joins TRBV9 to TRBJ2-7, with 14 bases aligning to TRBD2. Germline loops: CDR1 SGDLS, CDR2 YYNGEE. V dropped 2 bases and J dropped 4; count of bases not matched to a gene: 2. The CDR3 runs 15 residues. As DNA, the CDR3 is TGTGCCAGCAGCGTGGGGACTAGCGGGAGTTACGAGCAGTACTTC. Protein sequence: CASSVGTSGSYEQYF.

The chain is built from TRBV5-6 and TRBJ1-1, with 12 bases identical to TRBD1. The CDR3 runs to 16 residues. Trimming removed 4 bases from V and 4 bases from J; junction bases left unmatched: 8. The germline CDR1 and CDR2 sequences are SGHDT and YYEEEE. The CDR3 sequence is CASSATGTGGFTEAFF. Here the CDR3 DNA reads TGTGCCAGCAGCGCGACCGGGACAGGGGGCTTCACTGAAGCTTTCTTT.

A single count supports this clone. J is TRBJ2-1 and V is TRBV3-1 (or the pseudogene TRBV3-2); 9 nucleotides align to TRBD2. CDR1 is LGHDT, CDR2 YNNKEL, per germline (reference sequence). Losses at the gene ends were 3 bases for V and 1 base for J; bases not matched to a gene: 7. This CDR3 comprises 17 residues. Here the CDR3 DNA reads TGTGCCAGCAGCCACAATTTCCTAGCGGGATCCTACAATGAGCAGTTCTTC. Its protein product is CASSHNFLAGSYNEQFF.

This clone has a handful of counts. Different DNA sequences within this sample yield the same CDR3. The chain joins TRBV6-5 to TRBJ2-1; D gene uncertain. The germline gives CDR1 MNHEY, CDR2 SVGAGI. This CDR3 is built from 14 residues. Trimming removed 6 bases from V and 0 bases from J, with 9 bases in between. The CDR3 DNA sequence: TGTGCCAGCAGGGCAGGAAGCTCCTACAATGAGCAGTTCTTC. Protein product: CASRAGSSYNEQFF.

The rearrangement links TRBV5-6 to TRBJ2-7; no firm D call. The length of the CDR3 is 11 residues. With 4 bases removed from V and 4 bases from J, the gap between germline ends came to 6 bases. The germline V gene has CDR1 SGHDT and CDR2 YYEEEE. The CDR3 coding sequence is TGTGCCAGCAGCACTAAGTACGAGCAGTACTTC. Translated, it gives CASSTKYEQYF.

The chain links TRBV5-5 to TRBJ2-1; 8 nucleotides match TRBD1. Germline trimming cut 4 bases from V and 6 bases from J; bases unmatched to any gene: 9. The CDR3 runs to 15 residues. In germline, CDR1 is SGHKS, CDR2 YYEKEE (reference sequence). For the CDR3, the DNA is TGTGCCAGCAGCCCGCGGACAGGGAGATCCAATGAGCAGTTCTTC. This codes for CASSPRTGRSNEQFF.

This clone was recorded once. This sequence joins TRBV28 and TRBJ2-3; maybe TRBD2 (5 bases). In germline, CDR1 is MDHEN, CDR2 SYDVKM. The CDR3 covers 15 residues. V was clipped by 11 bases and J by 2 bases, with 20 bases between them. CDR3 in DNA: TGTGCCGCGTCAGGAGGTAGAATTACCACAGATACGCAGTATTTT. It translates to CAASGGRITTDTQYF.

This chain links TRBV28 with TRBJ2-7; D gene ambiguous. Germline V gene lookup returns CDR1 MDHEN and CDR2 SYDVKM. The V end lost 3 bases, the J end lost 7 bases, and 7 bases lay between the germline ends. The CDR3 runs to 11 residues. CDR3 in amino acids: CASSLAREQYF. CDR3 nucleotide sequence: TGTGCCAGCAGTTTGGCAAGAGAGCAGTACTTC.

J is TRBJ1-6 and V is TRBV28; TRBD1 matches 7 bases. CDR1 MDHEN and CDR2 SYDVKM come from the germline V gene. V shed 5 bases, J shed 7 bases, and the junction held 5 bases outside the gene matches. This CDR3 comprises 14 residues. The CDR3 spells CASSLGQPNSPLHF. The CDR3 nucleotides read TGTGCCAGCAGTCTGGGACAGCCGAATTCACCCCTCCACTTT.

V and J are TRBV11-2 and TRBJ1-4; the match to TRBD1 covers 11 bases. V shed 5 bases, J shed 8 bases, and the junction held 7 bases outside the gene matches. The CDR3 is 15 amino acids. Germline V gene data show CDR1 as SGHAT and CDR2 as FQNNGV. The CDR3 nucleotides are TGTGCCAGCAGCGCCGGACAGGGGGCGAGGGAAAAACTGTTTTTT. Translated, it gives CASSAGQGAREKLFF.

The gene calls are TRBV11-3 and TRBJ2-1, with D perhaps TRBD1 (6 bases). With 1 base removed from V and 0 bases from J, the gap between germline ends came to 16 bases. CDR1 SGHNT and CDR2 YENEEA come from the germline V gene. This CDR3 comprises 18 residues. The DNA of the CDR3 is TGTGCCAGCAGCTTAGGGACAGACGCTCGGGGCTCCTACAATGAGCAGTTCTTC. It specifies CASSLGTDARGSYNEQFF.

In this sample, this clone turned up once. The chain has TRBV7-8 and TRBJ1-4, with D hard to call. CDR3 size: 18 residues. In germline, CDR1 is SGHVS, CDR2 FQNEAQ. V was clipped by 0 bases and J by 0 bases, with 14 bases between them. The CDR3 loop reads CASSLAEGGSPTNEKLFF. The CDR3 DNA is TGTGCCAGCAGCTTAGCCGAGGGAGGTTCGCCAACTAATGAAAAACTGTTTTTT. The entire variable domain, with the rest obtained from reference TRBV7-8 and TRBJ1-4, is as follows: GAGVSQSPRYKVAKRGQDVALRCDPISGHVSLFWYQQALGQGPEFLTYFQNEAQLDKSGLPSDRFFAERPEGSVSTLKIQRTQQEDSAVYLCASSLAEGGSPTNEKLFFGSGTQLSVL.

The chain combines TRBV6-5 with TRBJ2-5; maybe TRBD2 (6 bases). V lost 8 bases, J lost 4 bases, and 14 bases lay in between. Germline V gene sequence: CDR1 MNHEY, CDR2 SVGAGI. CDR3 size: 13 residues. CDR3 DNA sequence: TGTGCCAGCTACTGGCGGGACGGAGAGACCCAGTACTTC. This translates into CASYWRDGETQYF.

V is TRBV15 and J is TRBJ1-1; 7 bases map to TRBD1. V lost 5 bases to trimming and J lost 4 bases; unmatched junction nucleotides: 10. The CDR3 runs to 15 residues. Germline V gene lookup returns CDR1 LNHNV and CDR2 YYDKDF (reference sequence). CDR3 DNA: TGTGCCACCAGCGCTACAGGGGCCGGGGGCACTGAAGCTTTCTTT. Its protein is CATSATGAGGTEAFF.

This CDR3 is CASSLVAMMAAGNEKLFF. DNA for the CDR3: TGTGCCAGCAGCTTAGTGGCAATGATGGCCGCAGGAAATGAAAAACTGTTTTTT. The rearrangement joins TRBV11-2 to TRBJ1-4; D unresolved. Germline V gene data show CDR1 as SGHAT and CDR2 as FQNNGV. The CDR3 is 18 amino acids. Trimming pared 1 base from V and 5 bases from J, leaving 20 bases between.

This clone occurred many times. The chain combines TRBV6-4 with TRBJ2-1; 7 nucleotides line up with TRBD2. The V segment lost 3 bases and the J segment 8 bases; nucleotides outside the gene matches: 10. Germline V gives CDR1 MRHNA, CDR2 SNTAGT. The CDR3 runs to 15 residues. CDR3 loop: CASSEGAGAGDEQFF. The CDR3 nucleotides read TGTGCCAGCAGTGAAGGGGCGGGAGCTGGAGATGAGCAGTTCTTC.

V and J are TRBV28 and TRBJ2-7, with D possibly matching TRBD1 (6 bases). The CDR3 is made up of 15 amino acids. Trimming cost V 8 bases and J 5 bases, with 22 bases left between them. Germline CDR1 and CDR2: MDHEN and SYDVKM. The DNA of the CDR3 is TGTGCCAGCCTTGCAGGGGAAGCTGGAATCCACGAGCAGTACTTC. It translates to CASLAGEAGIHEQYF.

The gene calls are TRBV19 and TRBJ1-5, with 7 nucleotides matching TRBD1. CDR3 length: 18 amino acids. J gave up 0 bases and V 4 bases, and 12 bases lay outside the gene matches. The germline V gene encodes CDR1 LNHDA and CDR2 SQIVND (reference sequence). CDR3 amino acids: CASSSTRTGPDSNQPQHF. Here the CDR3 DNA reads TGTGCCAGTAGTAGCACCCGGACAGGACCTGATAGCAATCAGCCCCAGCATTTT. The whole variable domain, filled in from reference TRBV19 and TRBJ1-5, reads DGGITQSPKYLFRKEGQNVTLSCEQNLNHDAMYWYRQDPGQGLRLIYYSQIVNDFQKGDIAEGYSVSREKKESFPLTVTSAQKNPTAFYLCASSSTRTGPDSNQPQHFGDGTRLSIL.

The chain is built from TRBV5-1 and TRBJ2-5, with a possible D match to TRBD1 (5 bases). V lost 0 bases to trimming and J lost 3 bases, with 6 bases between them. Germline V lookup: CDR1 SGHRS, CDR2 YFSETQ. This CDR3 spans 13 amino acids. CDR3 residues: CASSLEQEETQYF. The CDR3 bases are TGCGCCAGCAGCTTGGAACAGGAAGAGACCCAGTACTTC. Variable domain in full (rest from reference TRBV5-1 and TRBJ2-5): KAGVTQTPRYLIKTRGQQVTLSCSPISGHRSVSWYQQTPGQGLQFLFEYFSETQRNKGNFPGRFSGRQFSNSRSEMNVSTLELGDSALYLCASSLEQEETQYFGPGTRLLVL.

This clone came up once. The V call is TRBV7-6, the J call TRBJ2-7; TRBD1 aligns across 9 bases. The CDR3 has 16 residues. Trimming took 3 bases from V and 2 from J; bases not matched to a gene: 8. CDR1 SGHVS and CDR2 FNYEAQ come from the germline V gene. The CDR3 loop reads CASSFGTGKNPYEQYF. CDR3 sequence (DNA): TGTGCCAGCAGCTTTGGGACAGGGAAGAACCCCTACGAGCAGTACTTC.

The CDR3 DNA sequence: TGTGCCAGCAGTGCTAAGAGACACCCTAGCAATCAGCCCCAGCATTTT. Translating it yields CASSAKRHPSNQPQHF. V and J are TRBV2 and TRBJ1-5; the D is unclear. Germline V CDR1 and CDR2: SNHLY, FYNNEI. Trimming took 4 bases from V and 0 from J, leaving 13 bases between them. There are 16 residues in the CDR3.

This clone was found once. V is TRBV24-1 and J is TRBJ2-2; TRBD2 matches at 8 bases. CDR1 is KGHDR, CDR2 SFDVKD, per germline. The CDR3 has 17 residues. Germline trimming cut 5 bases from V and 5 bases from J; bases unmatched to any gene: 12. Written as DNA, the CDR3 is TGTGCCACCAGTGCCCCACTAAAGCGGGAGAAGACCGGGGAGCTGTTTTTT. Translated: CATSAPLKREKTGELFF.